The clone carrying this T cell receptor (beta chain) has more than one count but fewer than ten. Its antigen remains unknown. This sample stems from a study of beta chain features in type 1 diabetes. General study points: Type 1 diabetes patients had TCRB CDR3s that were shorter (moderately but significantly so) in all four CD4+ subsets. Researchers caution that PCR might favor shorter templates, equally among patients and controls. Lower insertion and higher deletion counts appeared at VDJ junctions in type 1 diabetes patients.

Expressed TCRB transcripts were sequenced because the isolated RNA had all been reverse transcribed beforehand. Libraries were prepared by immunoSEQ multiplex PCR; TCRdb keeps only in-frame clonotypes and omits some of them. The table records 310,000 or so clones, roughly 8% of them present only once. This receptor was taken from a young woman in good health. Sequences were obtained from central memory CD4+ T cells from blood.

The CDR3 spells CASSLLGYQETQYF. CDR3 DNA sequence: TGTGCCAGCAGTTTACTTGGTTACCAAGAGACCCAGTACTTC. The chain joins TRBV28 to TRBJ2-5; D uncertain. Trimming shortened V by 2 bases and J by 0 bases, and 7 bases separated the two germline ends. There are 14 residues in the CDR3. Germline loops: CDR1 MDHEN, CDR2 SYDVKM.